A single sample gave rise to the 24 T cell receptor beta chains below, sequenced in a study of blood T cell repertoires in COVID-19. The data were produced by immunoSEQ multiplex PCR, yet TCRdb's version contains in-frame clones alone and is incomplete. The sample yields over 80,000 clones, roughly nine tenths seen once. Input material: peripheral blood. These receptors all come from a human donor with active COVID-19. The donor label of this sample is uncertain.

In its sample, this clone was seen a few times. The V call is TRBV19, the J call TRBJ1-1, with D possibly matching TRBD1 (5 bases). V lost 7 bases and J 7 bases, leaving 16 bases between the germline ends. Per germline, CDR1 LNHDA and CDR2 SQIVND (reference sequence). The CDR3 is 13 residues long. DNA of the CDR3: TGTGCCAGTAAGGGTACGACGGACAATGAAGCTTTCTTT. Translating it yields CASKGTTDNEAFF.

The rearrangement uses TRBV28 and TRBJ2-5, with 10 bases that match TRBD1. After removal of 5 bases from V and 1 base from J, the junction contained 10 bases not matched to a gene. The length of the CDR3 is 17 residues. Germline assignment: CDR1 MDHEN and CDR2 SYDVKM. CDR3 nucleotide sequence: TGTGCCAGCAGTCCGTACGCCGGGACAGGGGTCCAAGAGACCCAGTACTTC. Encoded protein: CASSPYAGTGVQETQYF. The whole variable domain, remainder taken from reference TRBV28 and TRBJ2-5, is DVKVTQSSRYLVKRTGEKVFLECVQDMDHENMFWYRQDPGLGLRLIYFSYDVKMKEKGDIPEGYSVSREKKERFSLILESASTNQTSMYLCASSPYAGTGVQETQYFGPGTRLLVL.

This clone is a singleton in its sample. The chain carries TRBV6-5 and TRBJ2-3; possible D gene TRBD2, 6 bases. Germline CDR1 MNHEY, CDR2 SVGAGI. This CDR3 contains 15 residues. V dropped 7 bases and J dropped 6 bases, with 20 bases sitting between them. The CDR3 region has the DNA TGTGCCAGCACTTCCGCGGGGTTTCGGGGGGATACGCAGTATTTT. The encoded protein is CASTSAGFRGDTQYF.

The chain has TRBV2 and TRBJ1-2; D unresolved. Germline lookup yields CDR1 SNHLY and CDR2 FYNNEI. Deletions cut 11 bases from V and 4 bases from J, with 23 bases between. This CDR3 spans 15 amino acids. In DNA, the CDR3 is TGTGCCGCCACGGCCGATAGGAGATCCTCCTATGGCTACACCTTC. This sequence encodes CAATADRRSSYGYTF.

J is TRBJ1-6 and V is TRBV4-1; TRBD1 agrees at 8 bases. The CDR3 spans 16 residues. Per the germline V gene, CDR1 is MGHRA and CDR2 is YSYEKL. V shed 5 bases, J shed 7 bases, and the junction held 10 bases outside the gene matches. This CDR3 is CASSWGATGENSPLHF. The CDR3 nucleotides read TGCGCCAGCAGCTGGGGCGCGACAGGGGAAAATTCACCCCTCCACTTT.

CDR3 sequence reads: CASGSMGQGVGDTEAFF. CDR3 nucleotide sequence: TGCGCCAGCGGATCAATGGGACAGGGGGTCGGGGACACTGAAGCTTTCTTT. The rearrangement links TRBV5-1 to TRBJ1-1, with 11 bases aligning to TRBD1. The CDR3 has 17 residues. J gave up 3 bases and V 7 bases, and 14 bases lay outside the gene matches. The germline V gene has CDR1 SGHRS and CDR2 YFSETQ.

V is TRBV5-1 and J is TRBJ1-5; D is ambiguous. Germline V gene data show CDR1 as SGHRS and CDR2 as YFSETQ. The CDR3 totals 13 residues. Trimming removed 3 bases at V and 4 bases at J, with 8 bases between. The CDR3 loop is CASSSEPNQPQHF. In nucleotides, the CDR3 is TGCGCCAGCAGCTCTGAGCCTAATCAGCCCCAGCATTTT.

The chain combines TRBV20-1 with TRBJ2-1; D is possibly TRBD1 (6 bases). Trimming took off 6 bases at V and 8 bases at J, with 11 bases between the two ends. Germline V gene sequence: CDR1 DFQATT, CDR2 SNEGSKA (reference sequence). This CDR3 spans 11 amino acids. CDR3 protein: CSASRGHEQFF. The CDR3 DNA reads as TGCAGTGCCTCCAGGGGACATGAGCAGTTCTTC.

CDR3 in amino acids: CASSTNREDEQYF. CDR3 bases: TGTGCCAGCAGCACAAACAGGGAAGACGAGCAGTACTTC. The V and J genes are TRBV2 and TRBJ2-7; a weak D match, TRBD1 (6 bases). V lost 6 bases and J 5 bases, leaving 14 bases between the germline ends. This CDR3 region has 13 residues. CDR1 SNHLY and CDR2 FYNNEI come from the germline V gene.

The CDR3 protein is CASSGVRGGNQPQHF. CDR3 sequence (DNA): TGTGCCAGCAGTGGGGTCAGGGGGGGCAATCAGCCCCAGCATTTT. The J gene is TRBJ1-5, the V gene TRBV6-4, with TRBD1 identical over 7 bases. The CDR3 has 15 amino acids. Germline CDR1 is MRHNA and CDR2 is SNTAGT. The V and J ends lost 4 bases and 2 bases, in that order; junction bases with no gene match: 5.

The V and J genes are TRBV18 and TRBJ1-1; a possible D gene is TRBD1 (6 bases). V was shortened by 4 bases and J by 1 base, with 13 bases between the two germline ends. This CDR3 has 15 amino acids. CDR1 is KGHSH, CDR2 LQKENI, per germline. The CDR3 loop reads CASSLRDIPNTEAFF. In DNA, the CDR3 is TGTGCCAGCTCACTTAGGGACATCCCGAACACTGAAGCTTTCTTT.

V usage is TRBV9 and J usage is TRBJ1-5; possibly TRBD1 for D (6 bases). CDR1 is SGDLS, CDR2 YYNGEE, per germline. The CDR3 runs 15 residues. Trimming removed 0 bases at V and 0 bases at J, with 7 bases between. The CDR3 loop is CASSVAGVSNQPQHF. Here the CDR3 DNA reads TGTGCCAGCAGCGTAGCAGGGGTTAGCAATCAGCCCCAGCATTTT.

The chain carries TRBV4-1 and TRBJ1-5; D is undetermined. Germline V gene data show CDR1 as MGHRA and CDR2 as YSYEKL. Trimming took off 0 bases at V and 6 bases at J, with 12 bases between the two ends. This CDR3 has 15 amino acids. The CDR3 reads CASSQDDRAGQPQHF. DNA for the CDR3: TGCGCCAGCAGCCAAGACGACCGGGCGGGTCAGCCCCAGCATTTT.

This chain uses TRBV6-5 with TRBJ1-5, with a tentative D call TRBD1 (6 bases). From germline, CDR1 is MNHEY and CDR2 SVGAGI. The CDR3 covers 14 residues. V was pared by 8 bases and J by 4 bases, with 15 bases between. The CDR3 DNA sequence: TGTGCCAGCGGGGCGCCCAGGGGAAATCAGCCCCAGCATTTT. Amino acids: CASGAPRGNQPQHF.

This chain connects TRBV6-2 or TRBV6-3 to TRBJ2-1; the match to TRBD2 covers 7 bases. V lost 4 bases, J lost 6 bases, and 3 bases stayed unmatched. The germline V gene has CDR1 MNHEY and CDR2 SVGEGT. The CDR3 sequence is 13 residues long. CDR3 in amino acids: CASSSSGGNEQFF. CDR3 nucleotides: TGTGCCAGCAGTTCGTCGGGAGGCAATGAGCAGTTCTTC.

This clone was seen just once. The chain carries TRBV6-5 and TRBJ1-1; 9 bases are shared with TRBD1. This CDR3 is 15 amino acids long. CDR1 MNHEY and CDR2 SVGAGI come from the germline V gene. V shed 6 bases, J shed 5 bases, and the junction held 10 bases outside the gene matches. CDR3: CASSLPGQGGTEAFF. The CDR3, as DNA: TGTGCCAGCAGCTTACCGGGACAGGGAGGTACTGAAGCTTTCTTT.

The chain uses TRBV2 and TRBJ1-1, with 12 positions matching TRBD1. The germline V gene encodes CDR1 SNHLY and CDR2 FYNNEI. CDR3 length: 15 residues. Trimming cost V 3 bases and J 4 bases; bases outside gene matches: 3. The CDR3 sequence is CASSEGQGASTEAFF. DNA of the CDR3: TGTGCCAGCAGTGAGGGACAGGGGGCGAGCACTGAAGCTTTCTTT.

J is TRBJ1-1 and V is TRBV12-3 or TRBV12-4; D is possibly TRBD1 (5 bases). The CDR3 runs to 13 residues. Trimming pared 6 bases from V and 12 bases from J, leaving 20 bases between. The CDR3 DNA follows: TGTGCCAGCAGGCCGTCGGGGGGTTGGTTGACTTTCTTT. This gives the protein CASRPSGGWLTFF.

This chain links TRBV28 with TRBJ1-5, with 7 bases matching TRBD1. Germline loops: CDR1 MDHEN, CDR2 SYDVKM. This CDR3 spans 14 amino acids. With V trimmed by 4 bases and J by 5 bases, 5 bases remained unmatched. The CDR3 is CASSSGRGHQPQHF. CDR3 nucleotide sequence: TGTGCCAGCAGTTCCGGGAGGGGGCATCAGCCCCAGCATTTT.

V is TRBV5-6 and J is TRBJ1-5; no firm D call. Per germline, CDR1 SGHDT and CDR2 YYEEEE. CDR3 length: 16 amino acids. Trimming left V 3 bases short and J 1 base short, with 14 bases between. The CDR3 DNA reads as TGTGCCAGCAGCTCCCGTGAACAAATGAGCAATCAGCCCCAGCATTTT. Its protein is CASSSREQMSNQPQHF.

The rearrangement links TRBV6-4 to TRBJ1-6; the D gene is possibly TRBD1 (6 bases). Deletions cut 2 bases from V and 6 bases from J, with 11 bases between. CDR1 MRHNA and CDR2 SNTAGT come from the germline V gene. The CDR3 is 15 amino acids. CDR3 sequence reads: CASSDRGAGNSPLHF. DNA for the CDR3: TGTGCCAGCAGTGACCGGGGGGCTGGTAATTCACCCCTCCACTTT.

This chain links TRBV24-1 with TRBJ2-3; TRBD2 agrees at 8 bases. V shed 7 bases and J 5 bases; nucleotides not matched to a gene: 4. The CDR3 extends over 13 amino acids. Per the germline V gene, CDR1 is KGHDR and CDR2 is SFDVKD. CDR3 sequence (DNA): TGTGCCACCAGCGGGGGGGCCGGAGATACGCAGTATTTT. It is translated as CATSGGAGDTQYF.

This clone occurred once. The rearrangement uses TRBV19 and TRBJ1-5; tentative D call: TRBD1 (6 bases). The germline V gene has CDR1 LNHDA and CDR2 SQIVND (reference sequence). The CDR3 is 14 residues long. Trimming removed 5 bases from V and 7 bases from J, with 15 bases in between. In DNA form, the CDR3 reads TGTGCCAGTAGTGATTCGTGGGGGGGCCAGCCCCAGCATTTT. Translation gives CASSDSWGGQPQHF.

This clone was observed a single time. The CDR3 DNA follows: TGTGCCAGCAGTGACTGGAGCGGGGGAGATACGCAGTATTTT. Amino acids: CASSDWSGGDTQYF. V gene TRBV6-4 combines with J gene TRBJ2-3, with 8 nucleotides matching TRBD2. V trimming: 1 base; J trimming: 5 bases; junction bases outside the gene matches: 2. The CDR3 spans 14 residues. The V gene's germline CDR1 is MRHNA and CDR2 SNTAGT.